These 15 T cell receptor beta chains originate from one sample sequenced in a study of early T cells in non-severe SARS-CoV-2 infection. A single record per CDR3 protein comes from TCRdb applying MiXCR to the 5' RACE reads. The sample holds tens of thousands of distinct CDR3 sequences, 14% seen once. The starting material was whole blood, obtained at baseline. The receptor set was obtained from an adult who was a healthcare worker with PCR-confirmed SARS-CoV-2 infection or an uninfected control (not recorded which).

The chain uses TRBV3-1 and TRBJ2-1; D not certain. The CDR3 length is 14 residues. V shed 0 bases and J shed 4 bases, with 7 bases lying between them. Germline V gene lookup returns CDR1 LGHDT and CDR2 YNNKEL (reference sequence). CDR3 in DNA: TGTGCCAGCAGCCAAGATGGTGGGTACAATGAGCAGTTCTTC. It codes for CASSQDGGYNEQFF.

This clonotype has a handful of counts. This chain links TRBV9 with TRBJ1-1, with 7 bases identical to TRBD1. Germline V gene lookup returns CDR1 SGDLS and CDR2 YYNGEE. V lost 3 bases, J lost 1 base, and 3 bases stayed unmatched. This CDR3 has 14 residues. The CDR3 protein is CASSGQGGNTEAFF. The CDR3 nucleotides are TGTGCCAGCAGCGGCCAGGGGGGGAACACTGAAGCTTTCTTT.

The gene calls are TRBV7-3 and TRBJ2-2, with 13 bases matching TRBD2. Germline V lookup: CDR1 SGHTA, CDR2 FQGTGA. The CDR3 is 16 amino acids. Trimming removed 2 bases from V and 5 bases from J; junction bases left unmatched: 2. Here the CDR3 DNA reads TGTGCCAGCAGCTTACGACTAGCGGGAGGTACCGGGGAGCTGTTTTTT. Translating it yields CASSLRLAGGTGELFF.

This chain uses TRBV20-1 with TRBJ2-7, with 10 bases fitting TRBD2. The CDR3 has 15 amino acids. Germline V gene sequence: CDR1 DFQATT, CDR2 SNEGSKA (reference sequence). V dropped 5 bases and J dropped 0; count of bases not matched to a gene: 7. The CDR3: CSAGGLASYSYEQYF. In DNA, the CDR3 is TGCAGTGCTGGGGGACTAGCGTCCTACTCCTACGAGCAGTACTTC.

This clonotype was seen a few times. The CDR3: CASSWTSAEPGQFF. The CDR3 DNA follows: TGTGCCAGCAGCTGGACTAGCGCCGAGCCGGGGCAGTTCTTC. The chain employs TRBV2 and TRBJ2-1; 9 positions agree with TRBD2. The CDR3 contains 14 residues. Looked up from germline, CDR1 is SNHLY and CDR2 is FYNNEI. J gave up 12 bases and V 6 bases, and 12 bases lay outside the gene matches.

This clonotype has more than one count but fewer than ten. The rearrangement joins TRBV4-1 to TRBJ2-1; TRBD2 aligns across 8 bases. V lost 5 bases, J lost 9 bases, and 3 bases stayed unmatched. This CDR3 is 12 amino acids long. Germline V lookup: CDR1 MGHRA, CDR2 YSYEKL. This CDR3 is CASSSGLGEQFF. In DNA, the CDR3 is TGCGCCAGCAGCTCGGGACTAGGTGAGCAGTTCTTC.

The sample holds many counts of this clonotype. The rearrangement links TRBV6-4 to TRBJ2-3; TRBD2 matches 11 bases. J lost 0 bases, V lost 3 bases, and 2 bases had no gene match. Germline V lookup: CDR1 MRHNA, CDR2 SNTAGT. CDR3 length: 16 amino acids. The CDR3 coding sequence is TGTGCCAGCAGTGAGTGGACTAGCGGGAGCACAGATACGCAGTATTTT. This encodes CASSEWTSGSTDTQYF.

This clonotype came up a few times. The V gene is TRBV18, the J gene TRBJ1-2, with no clear D. Germline loops: CDR1 KGHSH, CDR2 LQKENI. The CDR3 sequence is 14 residues long. The germline V and J ends were trimmed by 2 bases and 8 bases, with 15 bases remaining between them. The CDR3 nucleotides read TGTGCCAGCTCACCATCCGGGGATGGGTTAGGCTACACCTTC. Its translation is CASSPSGDGLGYTF. Full variable domain (rest looked up from reference TRBV18 and TRBJ1-2): NAGVMQNPRHLVRRRGQEARLRCSPMKGHSHVYWYRQLPEEGLKFMVYLQKENIIDESGMPKERFSAEFPKEGPSILRIQQVVRGDSAAYFCASSPSGDGLGYTFGSGTRLTVV.

The rearrangement uses TRBV7-9 and TRBJ2-3, with 7 nucleotides matching TRBD2. V was pared by 5 bases and J by 3 bases, with 14 bases of the junction left unmatched. This CDR3 is built from 17 residues. Germline V gives CDR1 SEHNR, CDR2 FQNEAQ (reference sequence). The CDR3 DNA reads as TGTGCCAGCAGCGGAGGGGAGGGAGACATCGGAACAGATACGCAGTATTTT. It yields the protein CASSGGEGDIGTDTQYF. Complete variable domain (other parts from reference TRBV7-9 and TRBJ2-3): DTGVSQNPRHKITKRGQNVTFRCDPISEHNRLYWYRQTLGQGPEFLTYFQNEAQLEKSRLLSDRFSAERPKGSFSTLEIQRTEQGDSAMYLCASSGGEGDIGTDTQYFGPGTRLTVL.

The genes are TRBV27 and TRBJ2-6; D is unresolved. V was trimmed by 1 base and J by 0 bases, leaving 4 bases between them. The CDR3 has 15 residues. From germline, CDR1 is MNHEY and CDR2 SMNVEV (reference sequence). The CDR3 loop is CASSLYNSGANVLTF. The CDR3 coding sequence is TGTGCCAGCAGTTTATACAACTCTGGGGCCAACGTCCTGACTTTC.

V usage is TRBV20-1 and J usage is TRBJ2-4; D not certain. V was pared by 5 bases and J by 0 bases, with 11 bases between. This CDR3 has 14 amino acids. Germline V lookup: CDR1 DFQATT, CDR2 SNEGSKA (reference sequence). The DNA for the CDR3 is TGCAGTGCTGGGCACCCCGGAGCCAAAAACATTCAGTACTTC. It codes for CSAGHPGAKNIQYF.

This clonotype has just a few counts. The chain recombines TRBV11-2 with TRBJ2-3; D gene unclear. Trimming removed 5 bases at V and 0 bases at J, with 15 bases between. The CDR3 runs to 16 residues. Germline V gene sequence: CDR1 SGHAT, CDR2 FQNNGV. DNA of the CDR3: TGTGCCAGCAGCCCCTTCGCGGCTGCTAGCACAGATACGCAGTATTTT. Its protein is CASSPFAAASTDTQYF.

Ten or more counts support this clonotype. This chain joins TRBV7-8 and TRBJ2-7; 7 nucleotides line up with TRBD1. Germline V lookup: CDR1 SGHVS, CDR2 FQNEAQ. The CDR3 totals 16 residues. CDR3 sequence: CAVPSGAGGSSYEQYF. As DNA, the CDR3 is TGTGCTGTTCCCTCAGGGGCAGGGGGATCCTCCTACGAGCAGTACTTC.

The chain recombines TRBV21-1 with TRBJ1-2; the D call TRBD1 from the table was never checked on the DNA. TRBV21-1 is a known pseudogene. CDR3 length: 15 amino acids. The CDR3: CASSRRTGDFYGYTF. The CDR3, as DNA: TGTGCCAGCAGCAGACGGACAGGGGACTTCTATGGCTACACCTTC.

This clonotype appeared a few times. This rearrangement joins TRBV5-1 to TRBJ2-5; 7 bases align to TRBD2. CDR1 is SGHRS and CDR2 is YFSETQ in the germline V gene. Losses at the gene ends were 2 bases for V and 2 bases for J; bases not matched to a gene: 3. The CDR3 loop spans 14 amino acids. The CDR3 DNA reads as TGCGCCAGCAGCTTTGGAGCGGGGCAAGAGACCCAGTACTTC. Translating it yields CASSFGAGQETQYF. The full variable domain, in which reference TRBV5-1 and TRBJ2-5 provide the parts outside the CDR3, is KAGVTQTPRYLIKTRGQQVTLSCSPISGHRSVSWYQQTPGQGLQFLFEYFSETQRNKGNFPGRFSGRQFSNSRSEMNVSTLELGDSALYLCASSFGAGQETQYFGPGTRLLVL.